This T cell receptor beta chain was identified in a study of blood T cells in healthy people across ages. Study-wide context: Per two T cells, about one barcoded beta molecule was captured through template switching. Whole-study findings and limits: Unsorted PBMC input precluded a conclusive naive versus antigen-experienced comparison.

Primed by a sample-barcoded 5' primer and a J-beta primer mix, a second PCR proceeded for about 7 to 12 cycles. Through a template-switch adaptor with 12 random nucleotides, each cDNA molecule received a tag. TCRdb re-derived calls from the 5' RACE reads in MiXCR, one entry per CDR3 protein. In the table there are fewer than 900,000 distinct CDR3 sequences, around 40% of which are singletons. The CDR3 length is 15 residues. CDR1 and CDR2 from the germline V gene are SQVTM and ANQGSEA. About this clonotype: Its antigen is unidentified. A single base separates this from a much larger clone, so it may be a read error.

Every sample had a minimum of 6 million PBMCs isolated. Sequencing was carried out using blood. The chain has TRBV29-1 and TRBJ2-1, with TRBD2 identical over 8 bases. The closer fit of TRBJ2-7 to the DNA end suggests the J call may be wrong. The receptor comes from a woman aged 55-75 years in good health. CDR3 sequence (DNA): TGCAGCGTTGATTCGGGGCGGGAGGTCTACAATGAGCAGTACTTC. Translation gives CSVDSGREVYNEQYF.